What follows are 10 T cell receptor beta chains derived from one specimen sequenced in a study of CD8 T cells in ankylosing spondylitis. Via MiXCR, TCRdb re-called the 5' RACE reads, giving one row per CDR3 protein. Of 130,000 or so distinct CDR3 sequences listed, over 6.5% are singletons. Sequencing was done on a sample of blood, either unsorted or a sorted T cell fraction (not recorded which). The receptors were gathered from a male donor with ankylosing spondylitis or in good health (not recorded which).

This clonotype was recorded many times. The junction and the germline gene differ at one end; a read error may be behind it. The chain has TRBV6-6 and TRBJ2-5; 13 nucleotides agree with TRBD2. CDR3 length: 12 residues. From germline, CDR1 is MNHNY and CDR2 SVGAGI (reference sequence). The DNA of the CDR3 is TGTGCCAGCAGCCTGACTAGCGGGGGGAAAGACTTC. Its translation: CASSLTSGGKDF.

The table lists this clonotype with a few counts. V usage is TRBV20-1 and J usage is TRBJ2-1; tentatively, D is TRBD1 (6 bases). Germline CDR1 reads DFQATT; CDR2 reads SNEGSKA (reference sequence). Trimming cost V 5 bases and J 6 bases, with 11 bases left between them. There are 12 residues in the CDR3. Here the CDR3 DNA reads TGCAGTGCTGGAACAGGGCTCAATGAGCAGTTCTTC. Amino acid sequence: CSAGTGLNEQFF.

There are many counts of this clonotype. The rearrangement joins TRBV20-1 to TRBJ1-4; TRBD1 agrees at 7 bases. CDR3 length: 15 amino acids. The V gene's germline CDR1 is DFQATT and CDR2 SNEGSKA (reference sequence). J lost 5 bases, V lost 1 base, and 7 bases had no gene match. Here the CDR3 DNA reads TGCAGTGCTAGAGGGGACAGCAGGGTGAATGAAAAACTGTTTTTT. As protein: CSARGDSRVNEKLFF.

The sample holds many counts of this clonotype. This sequence joins TRBV29-1 and TRBJ2-1; no clear D. Germline CDR1 is SQVTM and CDR2 is ANQGSEA. This CDR3 region has 13 residues. Trimming stripped 4 bases from V and 2 bases from J, with 9 bases between. CDR3 DNA: TGCAGCGTTGCAGGTATAGCCTACAATGAGCAGTTCTTC. It yields the protein CSVAGIAYNEQFF.

The chain links TRBV3-1 to TRBJ2-7; TRBD1 aligns across 8 bases. Germline CDR1 LGHDT, CDR2 YNNKEL (reference sequence). The CDR3 is 13 residues long. V shed 6 bases and J 4 bases; nucleotides not matched to a gene: 5. The CDR3 reads CASSWDRPYEQYF. The CDR3 nucleotides are TGTGCCAGCAGTTGGGACAGGCCTTACGAGCAGTACTTC.

This clonotype came up many times. The chain joins TRBV20-1 to TRBJ1-2; 9 bases fit TRBD1. Germline V gene lookup returns CDR1 DFQATT and CDR2 SNEGSKA (reference sequence). This CDR3 spans 12 amino acids. J was trimmed by 7 bases and V by 8 bases; bases with no gene match: 8. CDR3 sequence (DNA): TGCAGTACTTACAGGGGGCTCAGTGGCTACACCTTC. Protein: CSTYRGLSGYTF.

This clonotype was counted only a few times. This chain uses TRBV3-1 with TRBJ2-2; TRBD1 aligns across 9 bases. In germline, CDR1 is LGHDT, CDR2 YNNKEL (reference sequence). The trim removed 4 bases at V and 9 bases at J, leaving 3 bases unmatched. This CDR3 is 13 amino acids long. The CDR3 sequence is CASSRQGVRELFF. As DNA, the CDR3 is TGTGCCAGCAGCCGACAGGGGGTGCGGGAGCTGTTTTTT.

The V gene is TRBV5-5, the J gene TRBJ2-7; the D gene is possibly TRBD1 (6 bases). The V gene's germline CDR1 is SGHKS and CDR2 YYEKEE (reference sequence). V lost 7 bases and J 6 bases, leaving 23 bases between the germline ends. The CDR3 runs 15 residues. The CDR3 loop reads CASGSEHLRGSEQYF. The CDR3 DNA is TGTGCCAGCGGCTCTGAGCACCTCAGGGGCTCCGAGCAGTACTTC.

This clonotype was seen many times. V gene TRBV7-2 combines with J gene TRBJ2-3; the match to TRBD1 covers 8 bases. V lost 1 base, J lost 4 bases, and 7 bases stayed unmatched. CDR3 size: 16 residues. The germline gives CDR1 SGHTA, CDR2 FQGNSA. CDR3 residues: CASSLGAGGVADTQYF. The CDR3 bases are TGTGCCAGCAGCTTAGGGGCAGGGGGCGTCGCAGATACGCAGTATTTT.

This clonotype has a count of ten or more. The genes are TRBV20-1 and TRBJ2-7, with D perhaps TRBD1 or TRBD2 (5 bases each). The germline CDR1 and CDR2 sequences are DFQATT and SNEGSKA (reference sequence). V lost 0 bases and J 0 bases, leaving 12 bases between the germline ends. The length of the CDR3 is 15 residues. The DNA of the CDR3 is TGCAGTGCTAGAGATGGGACCACCCCCTCCTACGAGCAGTACTTC. Translation: CSARDGTTPSYEQYF.